This T cell receptor beta chain was captured by sequencing in a study of blood T cell repertoires in COVID-19. Study at large: Sites across the United States, Italy and Spain contributed samples from acute and convalescent COVID-19. In each case, the material was cDNA or gDNA derived from T cells, B-cell-depleted T cells, or PBMCs.

After removal of 6 bases from V and 3 bases from J, the junction contained 4 bases not matched to a gene. From germline, CDR1 is WSHSY and CDR2 SAAADI. This CDR3 region has 13 residues. How the authors handled the data: Reference gene primer amplification in the assay estimated nucleated cell counts. The data were produced by immunoSEQ multiplex PCR, yet TCRdb's version contains in-frame clones alone and is incomplete. V and J calls and clone size come straight from that table; D and trimming were deduced from the DNA. This sample yields some 670,000 clones, of which 80% to 90% are seen a single time; approximately 0.3% belongs to the top ten. A few counts support this clone.

The sequence derives from a woman younger than 30 with acute or convalescent COVID-19. Sequenced material: peripheral blood. The chain is built from TRBV10-2 and TRBJ1-2, with 7 bases matching TRBD1. As DNA, the CDR3 is TGCGCCAGCAGCCCTGACAGGGACTATGGCTACACCTTC. Translation: CASSPDRDYGYTF.